This T cell receptor beta chain is drawn from a study of identical twins (TCRdb year 2016). General notes on the study: To test whether fetal clonotypes persist, the study used deep sequencing on TCR alpha and beta repertoires from monozygotic twins, unrelated adults of various ages, and cord blood. To rule out contamination, replicate twin experiments were performed at different times with different library preparation protocols. The investigation overall reported the following: In monozygotic twins, out-of-frame TCR alpha sharing was systematically underestimated by recombination models, although the models agreed with sharing between unrelated individuals. Compared with coincidental sharing between unrelated individuals, an excess of low generation-probability sequences was observed among out-of-frame TCR alpha sequences shared between twins. Zero-insertion analyses could be partly confounded by invariant T cells such as MAIT and iNKT, though diverse VJ usage argued against such confounding for most clonotypes. Conclusions relied on cross-sectional statistical analysis, since the same donors could not be followed over many years. Abundant cord blood beta clonotypes had fewer insertions, young adult naive repertoires showed a similar but weaker trend, and memory repertoires showed no such trend. Excess twin sharing in beta out-of-frame sequences was weaker because fewer shared sequences lowered the signal-to-noise ratio.

Every donor was a healthy Caucasian. The twin cohort consisted of three pairs of female monozygotic twins, all aged 18 to 29 years. The RNA used for TCR libraries was isolated from peripheral blood mononuclear cells. Trimming takes 7 bases from V and 6 bases from J, and the germline ends sit 15 bases apart. The CDR3 sequence holds 13 residues, the cysteine and phenylalanine included. Of all the DNA, just the CDR3 is kept, 39 bases in frame from base 1. Libraries were constructed by 5' RACE. Sequencing used an Illumina HiSeq 2000. Template switching introduced a universal primer binding site; the final cDNA contained a unique molecular identifier, enabling accurate counting of TCR cDNA molecules. Specific primers in the conserved constant-segment region were used to synthesize first-strand cDNA for TCR alpha and beta chains. To control for contamination, every cDNA library was double barcoded, receiving both a SMART-Mk sample barcode and Illumina barcodes. Two successive PCR steps introduced TruSeq adapter sequences along with Illumina sample barcodes. TCR alpha and beta cDNA libraries were sequenced on the Illumina HiSeq platform with custom primers. The published analysis was carried out like this. Unique molecular identifiers were extracted from raw reads with MiGEC, and CDR3 positions were determined with MiXCR. For each individual, recombination models were inferred using an EM algorithm with the repgenHMM and IGoR tools. The analysis of shared clonotypes was done with the tcR package in R, with sharing normalized by the product of cloneset sizes. To study raw recombination without the effects of thymic and clonal selection, out-of-frame nonproductive sequences were analyzed. TCRdb reprocessing: public reads trimmed at Q25 with fastp, clones called with MiXCR, in-frame beta chains kept. Each entry merges the rows of one CDR3 protein and shows their most common DNA and genes. It is TCRdb's table, rather than the study itself, that gives the V and J calls and clone size. The sample records about 790,000 distinct CDR3 sequences, approximately 18% of which are singletons. The ten largest clonotypes hold less than 15% of the sample.

A remark on this clonotype: Its antigen is unknown. Base qualities are not at hand, and no much larger clone is one base apart.

These same data were also listed under a study on T cells expressing NK-cell markers. From that second study: Three sorted T-cell subsets (CD3+CD56+NKG2C+, CD3+CD56+NKG2C- and CD3+CD56-NKG2C+) from fewer than 10 donors had their TCR beta-chain repertoires profiled. Of the eight sequenced donors, seven were found to be HCMV-seropositive and one was found to be HCMV-seronegative. To restrict sorting to alphabetaTCR-expressing T cells, an anti-gammadeltaTCR antibody was added in several experiments. In six donors, the dominant CD3+CD56+NKG2C+ clonotypes were among the top 10 CD8+ clonotypes and accounted for about 1.0-7.5% of CD8+ T cells. Those dominant clonotypes were again the most abundant among CD3+CD56-NKG2C+ cells in several donors, at roughly 25-60.1%. Whether the expanded NKG2C-expressing T cell clones were specific for HCMV antigens was left unclear. Randomly selected healthy volunteers, three men and five women, were used as the eight sequenced donors. HCMV serostatus was determined by detecting HCMV-specific IgG in serum with a commercial ELISA kit. For over five donors, bulk peripheral blood T-cell repertoires were additionally sequenced from unsorted PBMC. MIGEC handled demultiplexing of the reads and grouping by UMI, while MiTCR was used to assemble and quantify clonotypes. Only TCR cDNA sequences supported by at least two reads were kept to exclude erroneous sequences. Downstream repertoire analysis used the tcR package, and clonotypes were matched across fractions by CDR3 nucleotide sequence plus V segment. VDJmatch was used to annotate antigen specificity against VDJdb, with one amino acid substitution allowed in CDR3.

The rearranged segments are TRBV12-3 or TRBV12-4 and TRBJ1-1; the best D guess is TRBD1, with 5 bases matching. The TCR sequence derives from a woman younger than 35 in good health. Material for sequencing was PBMCs. The bases read TGTGCCAGCACCCTGGGCGGGGGGGCTGAAGCTTTCTTT. This is translated as CASTLGGGAEAFF.